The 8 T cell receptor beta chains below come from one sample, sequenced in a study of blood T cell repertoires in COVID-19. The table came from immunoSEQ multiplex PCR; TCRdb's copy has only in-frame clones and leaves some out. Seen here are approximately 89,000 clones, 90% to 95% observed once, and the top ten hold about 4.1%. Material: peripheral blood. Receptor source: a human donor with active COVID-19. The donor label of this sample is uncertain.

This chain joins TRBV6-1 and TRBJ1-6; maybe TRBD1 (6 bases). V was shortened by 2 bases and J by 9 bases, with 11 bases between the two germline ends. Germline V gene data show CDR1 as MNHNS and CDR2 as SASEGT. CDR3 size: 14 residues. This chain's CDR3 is CASSEQNRASPLHF. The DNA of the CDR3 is TGTGCCAGCAGTGAACAAAACAGGGCTTCACCCCTCCACTTT.

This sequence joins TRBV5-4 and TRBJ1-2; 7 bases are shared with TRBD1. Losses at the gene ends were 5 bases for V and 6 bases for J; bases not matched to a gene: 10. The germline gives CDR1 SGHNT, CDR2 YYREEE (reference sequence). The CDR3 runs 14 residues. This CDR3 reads CASRLVQGSDGYTF. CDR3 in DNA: TGTGCCAGCAGACTCGTACAGGGGAGCGATGGCTACACCTTC.

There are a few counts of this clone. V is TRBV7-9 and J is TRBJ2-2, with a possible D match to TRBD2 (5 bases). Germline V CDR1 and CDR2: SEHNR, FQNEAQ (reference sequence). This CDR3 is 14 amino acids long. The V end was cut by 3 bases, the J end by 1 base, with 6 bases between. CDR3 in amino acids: CASSFGGNTGELFF. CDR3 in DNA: TGTGCCAGCAGCTTTGGAGGGAACACCGGGGAGCTGTTTTTT.

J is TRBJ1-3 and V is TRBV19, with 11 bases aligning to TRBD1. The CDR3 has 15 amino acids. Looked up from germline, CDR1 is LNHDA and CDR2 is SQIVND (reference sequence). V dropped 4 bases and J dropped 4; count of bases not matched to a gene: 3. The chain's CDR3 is CASSTDRGRGNTIYF. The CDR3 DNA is TGTGCCAGTAGTACGGACAGGGGGCGAGGAAACACCATATATTTT.

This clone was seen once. CDR3 region: CASSLGQGFEAFF. CDR3 DNA sequence: TGTGCCAGCAGCTTAGGACAGGGTTTTGAAGCTTTCTTT. The rearrangement links TRBV5-4 to TRBJ1-1; 8 bases align to TRBD1. Per germline, CDR1 SGHNT and CDR2 YYREEE (reference sequence). V trimming: 2 bases; J trimming: 7 bases; junction bases outside the gene matches: 4. This CDR3 spans 13 amino acids.

As DNA, the CDR3 is TGTGCCAGCAGCCTCAGGGACATTCAGGGCTACGAGCAGTACTTC. It specifies CASSLRDIQGYEQYF. The chain employs TRBV11-3 and TRBJ2-7, with D possibly being TRBD1 (6 bases). Germline V lookup: CDR1 SGHNT, CDR2 YENEEA. Trimming removed 5 bases from V and 3 bases from J, with 17 bases in between. This CDR3 contains 15 residues.

CDR3 DNA: TGTGCCAGCAGGACGACAGGGACGAGCAATCAGCCCCAGCATTTT. It translates to CASRTTGTSNQPQHF. The gene calls are TRBV27 and TRBJ1-5; TRBD1 agrees at 7 bases. V was pared by 6 bases and J by 1 base, with 6 bases of the junction left unmatched. The CDR3 runs 15 residues. The germline gives CDR1 MNHEY, CDR2 SMNVEV (reference sequence).

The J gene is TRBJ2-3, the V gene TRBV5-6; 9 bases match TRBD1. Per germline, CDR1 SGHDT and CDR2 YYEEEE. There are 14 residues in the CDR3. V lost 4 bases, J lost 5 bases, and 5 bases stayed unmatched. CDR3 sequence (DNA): TGTGCCAGCAGCCCCGGACAGGGGCGAGATACGCAGTATTTT. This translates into CASSPGQGRDTQYF.